The present T cell receptor beta chain was sequenced within a study of OX40 agonist ivuxolimab in advanced cancers. Overall study findings and caveats: Fewer expanded clones were found on average in CD4+ than in CD8+ T cells. The 0.1-3.0 mg/kg partial responders had among the lowest clonal expansion.

Germline V gene sequence: CDR1 SGHVS, CDR2 FQNEAQ. This CDR3 region has 14 residues. V was pared by 1 base and J by 4 bases, with 10 bases between. Assay used: immunoSEQ multiplex PCR; TCRdb lists only in-frame clones, some missing. The table lists tens of thousands of clones, more than 85% of them singletons. Regarding this clone: Its target is not known.

The receptor's source is an adult with an advanced solid tumor such as melanoma, head and neck, liver or kidney cancer. The source was CD4+ or CD8+ T cells sorted from blood, collected in a trial of the OX40 agonist ivuxolimab. The chain carries TRBV7-8 and TRBJ2-5, with a possible D match to TRBD1 (5 bases). CDR3 sequence reads: CASSLGQGLETQYF. In nucleotides, the CDR3 is TGTGCCAGCAGCTTAGGCCAGGGTCTAGAGACCCAGTACTTC.